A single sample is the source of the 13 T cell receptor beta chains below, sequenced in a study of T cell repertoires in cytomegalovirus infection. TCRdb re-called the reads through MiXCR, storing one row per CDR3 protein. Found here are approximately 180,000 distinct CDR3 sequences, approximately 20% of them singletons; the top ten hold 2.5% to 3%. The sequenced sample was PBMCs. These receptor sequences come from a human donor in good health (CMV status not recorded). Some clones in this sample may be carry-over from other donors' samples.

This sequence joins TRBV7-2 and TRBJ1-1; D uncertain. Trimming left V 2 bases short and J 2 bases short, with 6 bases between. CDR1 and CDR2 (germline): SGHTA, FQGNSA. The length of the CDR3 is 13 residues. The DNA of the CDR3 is TGTGCCAGCAGCTTAAGCTATAACACTGAAGCTTTCTTT. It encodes CASSLSYNTEAFF.

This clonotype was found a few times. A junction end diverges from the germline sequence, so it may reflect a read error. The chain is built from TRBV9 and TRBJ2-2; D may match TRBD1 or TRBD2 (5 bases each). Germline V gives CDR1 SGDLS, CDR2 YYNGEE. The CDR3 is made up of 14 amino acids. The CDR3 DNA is TGTGCCAGCAGCCTCGGGACGAAGACCGGGGAGCTGTTTTTT. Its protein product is CASSLGTKTGELFF.

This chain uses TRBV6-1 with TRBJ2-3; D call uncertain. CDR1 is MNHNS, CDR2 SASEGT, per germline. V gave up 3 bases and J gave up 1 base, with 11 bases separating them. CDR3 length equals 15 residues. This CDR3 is CASSDHTKGTDTQYF. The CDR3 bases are TGTGCCAGCAGTGACCACACCAAGGGCACAGATACGCAGTATTTT.

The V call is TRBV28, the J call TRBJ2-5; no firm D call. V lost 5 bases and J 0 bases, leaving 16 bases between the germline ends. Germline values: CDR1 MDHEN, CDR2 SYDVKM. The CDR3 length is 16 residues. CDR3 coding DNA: TGTGCCAGCAGTGCAGCGTGGCGCCGGTACCAAGAGACCCAGTACTTC. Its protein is CASSAAWRRYQETQYF.

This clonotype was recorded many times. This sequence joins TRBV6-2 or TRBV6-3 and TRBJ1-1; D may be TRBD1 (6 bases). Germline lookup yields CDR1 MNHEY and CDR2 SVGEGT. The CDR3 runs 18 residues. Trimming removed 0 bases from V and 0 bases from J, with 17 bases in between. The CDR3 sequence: CASSYSTRGRGMNTEAFF. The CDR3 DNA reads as TGTGCCAGCAGTTACTCGACGAGGGGGAGGGGGATGAACACTGAAGCTTTCTTT.

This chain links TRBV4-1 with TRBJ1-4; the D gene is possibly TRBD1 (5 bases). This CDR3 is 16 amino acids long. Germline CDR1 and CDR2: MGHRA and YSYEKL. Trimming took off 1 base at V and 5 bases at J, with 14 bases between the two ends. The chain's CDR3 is CASSQVVGHPNEKLFF. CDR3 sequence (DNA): TGCGCCAGCAGCCAAGTCGTGGGGCACCCCAATGAAAAACTGTTTTTT.

CDR3 protein: CSAEQPPLQFF. The CDR3 nucleotides are TGCAGTGCTGAACAGCCGCCCTTGCAGTTCTTC. J is TRBJ2-1 and V is TRBV20-1, with D unclear. Trimming stripped 5 bases from V and 12 bases from J, with 14 bases between. The germline gives CDR1 DFQATT, CDR2 SNEGSKA (reference sequence). The CDR3 covers 11 residues.

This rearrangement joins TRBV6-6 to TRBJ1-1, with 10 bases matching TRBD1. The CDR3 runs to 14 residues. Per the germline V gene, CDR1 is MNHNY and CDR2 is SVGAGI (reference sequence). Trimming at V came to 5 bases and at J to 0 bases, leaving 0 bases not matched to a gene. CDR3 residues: CASSGQGVNTEAFF. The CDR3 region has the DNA TGTGCCAGCAGTGGACAGGGGGTGAACACTGAAGCTTTCTTT.

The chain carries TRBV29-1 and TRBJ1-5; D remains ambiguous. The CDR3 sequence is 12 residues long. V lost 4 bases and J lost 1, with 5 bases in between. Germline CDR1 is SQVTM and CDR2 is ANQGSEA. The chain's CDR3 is CSVGGSNQPQHF. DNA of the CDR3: TGCAGCGTTGGCGGAAGCAATCAGCCCCAGCATTTT.

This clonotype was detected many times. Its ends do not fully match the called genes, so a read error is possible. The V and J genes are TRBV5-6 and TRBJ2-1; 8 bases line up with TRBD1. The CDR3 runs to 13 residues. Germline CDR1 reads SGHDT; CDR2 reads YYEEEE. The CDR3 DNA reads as TGTGCCAGCAGCTTGGAGAGGACAGGGACGGAGTCCTTC. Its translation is CASSLERTGTESF. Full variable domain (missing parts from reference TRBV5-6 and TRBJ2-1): DAGVTQSPTHLIKTRGQQVTLRCSPKSGHDTVSWYQQALGQGPQFIFQYYEEEERQRGNFPDRFSGHQFPNYSSELNVNALLLGDSALYLCASSLERTGTESFGPGTRLTVL.

The CDR3 loop is CASSQQAKQTPILQETQYF. CDR3 nucleotides: TGTGCCAGCAGCCAGCAAGCTAAACAGACACCAATACTACAAGAGACCCAGTACTTC. The gene calls are TRBV14 and TRBJ2-5; D remains ambiguous. There are 19 residues in the CDR3. V shed 3 bases and J shed 2 bases, with 25 bases lying between them. The germline CDR1 and CDR2 sequences are SGHDN and FVKESK.

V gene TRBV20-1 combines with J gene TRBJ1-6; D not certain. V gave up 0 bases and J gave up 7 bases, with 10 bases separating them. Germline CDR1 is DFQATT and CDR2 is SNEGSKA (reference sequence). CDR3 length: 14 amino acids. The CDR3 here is CSARDYAGNSPLHF. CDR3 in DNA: TGCAGTGCTAGAGACTACGCGGGCAATTCACCCCTCCACTTT.

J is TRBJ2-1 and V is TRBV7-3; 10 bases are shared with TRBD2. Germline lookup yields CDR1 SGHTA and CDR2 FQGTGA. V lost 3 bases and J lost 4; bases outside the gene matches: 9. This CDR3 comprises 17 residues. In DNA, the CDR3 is TGTGCCAGCAGCTTTTTGGCTAGCGGGAGTCTATACAATGAGCAGTTCTTC. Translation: CASSFLASGSLYNEQFF.